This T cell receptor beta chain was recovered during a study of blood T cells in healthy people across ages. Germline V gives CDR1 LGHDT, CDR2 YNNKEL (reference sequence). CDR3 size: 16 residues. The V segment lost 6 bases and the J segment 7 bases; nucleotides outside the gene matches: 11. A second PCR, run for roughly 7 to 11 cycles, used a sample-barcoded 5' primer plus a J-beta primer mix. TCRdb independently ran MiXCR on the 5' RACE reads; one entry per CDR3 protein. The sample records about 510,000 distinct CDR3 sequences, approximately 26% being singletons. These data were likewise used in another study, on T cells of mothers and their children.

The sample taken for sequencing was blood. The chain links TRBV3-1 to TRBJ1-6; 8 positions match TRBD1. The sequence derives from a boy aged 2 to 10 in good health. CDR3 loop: CASRPTGGDRNSPLHF. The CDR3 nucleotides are TGTGCCAGCAGACCCACCGGCGGGGACAGGAATTCACCCCTCCACTTT. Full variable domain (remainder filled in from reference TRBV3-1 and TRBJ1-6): DTAVSQTPKYLVTQMGNDKSIKCEQNLGHDTMYWYKQDSKKFLKIMFSYNNKELIINETVPNRFSPKSPDKAHLNLHINSLELGDSAVYFCASRPTGGDRNSPLHFGNGTRLTVT.